These 30 T cell receptor beta chains came from one sample sequenced in a study of tumor-infiltrating lymphocytes in primary liver carcinoma. Total RNA amounting to about 520 ng was the source from which TCR beta cDNA was made with a constant-region primer. Slightly modified ARM-PCR served as the procedure for the TCR beta libraries. These libraries came from three rounds of nested multiplex PCR. A C-beta reverse primer and TRBV1-TRBV30 forward primers served in each of the first two PCR rounds, at 9 to 11 cycles apiece. TCRdb fed the multiplex PCR reads into MiXCR, producing one record per CDR3 protein. The sample holds approximately 190,000 distinct CDR3 sequences; around four fifths are singletons and the top ten take about a sixth. Joint extraction of RNA and DNA used about 17-33 mg of bulk tissue that was unsorted. The specimen was tumor tissue from primary liver carcinoma. The receptors were gathered from a middle-aged man with primary liver carcinoma and hepatitis B virus infection.

V is TRBV4-2 and J is TRBJ2-1, with D possibly being TRBD2 (6 bases). V was pared by 4 bases and J by 12 bases, with 22 bases between. This CDR3 spans 15 amino acids. Germline V gene sequence: CDR1 LGHNA, CDR2 YNFKEQ. The CDR3 coding sequence is TGTGCCAGCAGCCCAGGTAGCGGCCCAGTGGATGTGCAGTTCTTC. As protein: CASSPGSGPVDVQFF.

On this clonotype itself: It is likely a read error, because the conserved phenylalanine at the end of the CDR3 is missing. This sequence joins TRBV6-2 or TRBV6-3 and TRBJ2-5; D possibly uses TRBD1 or TRBD2 (5 bases each). There are 18 residues in the CDR3. The germline V gene has CDR1 MNHEY and CDR2 SVGEGT. The CDR3 nucleotides read TGTGTCAACAGTTCCCACCCTCGGGGCCTCCTGTACCAAGAGACCCAGTACATC. Translation: CVNSSHPRGLLYQETQYI.

This clonotype appeared many times. The chain links TRBV12-3 or TRBV12-4 to TRBJ2-7; D possibly corresponds to TRBD1 (5 bases). Trimming cost V 3 bases and J 6 bases, with 9 bases left between them. This CDR3 comprises 12 residues. The CDR3 region has the DNA TGTGCCAGCAGTTTCGCAGGGCTCGAGCAGTACTTC. Translated, it gives CASSFAGLEQYF.

As concerns this clonotype: A much larger clone sits a single nucleotide away, making a read error possible. The rearrangement uses TRBV14 and TRBJ2-2, with D uncertain. Germline V lookup: CDR1 SGHDN, CDR2 FVKESK. The CDR3 sequence is 15 residues long. V lost 1 base and J lost 0, with 6 bases in between. For the CDR3, the DNA is TGTGCCAGCAGCCAAGTCCAAGCGAACACCGGGGAGCTGTTTTTT. Its protein is CASSQVQANTGELFF. The entire variable domain, with the rest obtained from reference TRBV14 and TRBJ2-2, is as follows: EAGVTQFPSHSVIEKGQTVTLRCDPISGHDNLYWYRRVMGKEIKFLLHFVKESKQDESGMPNNRFLAERTGGTYSTLKVQPAELEDSGVYFCASSQVQANTGELFFGEGSRLTVL.

Comment on this clonotype: One junction end does not reproduce the germline sequence, and a read error may be involved. The rearrangement links TRBV6-2 or TRBV6-3 to TRBJ2-1, with D tentatively TRBD1 (6 bases). Germline CDR1 and CDR2: MNHEY and SVGEGT. This CDR3 spans 12 amino acids. CDR3: CASRTGQGKQFF. The CDR3 DNA is TGCGCCAGCAGAACAGGGCAAGGTAAGCAGTTCTTC.

This clonotype was picked up one time. Given a much more abundant clone one base away, this may be a read error. The chain uses TRBV5-1 and TRBJ1-4; D gene ambiguous. This CDR3 is 15 amino acids long. CDR1 and CDR2 (germline): SGHRS, YFSETQ. The V gene lost 0 bases and the J gene lost 14 bases, with 20 bases spanning the gap. This chain's CDR3 is CASSLDGGRAVALFF. In DNA form, the CDR3 reads TGCGCCAGCAGCTTGGATGGTGGTCGAGCGGTAGCGCTGTTTTTT. Full variable domain (remainder filled in from reference TRBV5-1 and TRBJ1-4): KAGVTQTPRYLIKTRGQQVTLSCSPISGHRSVSWYQQTPGQGLQFLFEYFSETQRNKGNFPGRFSGRQFSNSRSEMNVSTLELGDSALYLCASSLDGGRAVALFFGSGTQLSVL.

This chain links TRBV24-1 with TRBJ2-7; D may correspond to TRBD1 or TRBD2 (5 bases each). Germline V gene data show CDR1 as KGHDR and CDR2 as SFDVKD. Trimming removed 5 bases from V and 8 bases from J, with 21 bases in between. This CDR3 region has 15 residues. The CDR3 loop reads CATSAGDPGVYQQYF. In DNA, the CDR3 is TGTGCCACCAGTGCTGGGGACCCCGGGGTGTACCAGCAGTACTTC.

This clonotype was seen at least ten times. At one end the junction does not follow the germline gene, possibly because of a read error. The chain joins TRBV4-3 to TRBJ2-1; D is uncertain. The CDR3 spans 17 residues. CDR1 and CDR2 from the germline V gene are LGHNA and YSLEER. CDR3 loop: CASSQGLGDLTYNEQLF. CDR3 coding DNA: TGCGCCAGCAGCCAAGGGCTCGGTGACCTTACCTACAATGAGCAGCTCTTC.

A single count supports this clonotype. One junction end does not reproduce the germline sequence, and a read error may be involved. The chain joins TRBV11-2 to TRBJ2-3, with D uncertain. CDR1 is SGHAT, CDR2 FQNNGV, per germline. The CDR3 length is 14 residues. CDR3 DNA sequence: TGTGTCAGCAGCCCCCCTGGCCGGGCAGATATGCAGTATTTT. Translation gives CVSSPPGRADMQYF.

As regards this clonotype: An end of the junction does not agree with germline; a read error may underlie this. CDR3 DNA: TGCAGCGTTCTCAACAGGGTGAACACCGGGGAGCTGGTTTTT. This codes for CSVLNRVNTGELVF. The rearrangement links TRBV29-1 to TRBJ2-2; possible D gene TRBD1, 6 bases. Germline CDR1 reads SQVTM; CDR2 reads ANQGSEA. This CDR3 has 14 amino acids.

Remarks on this clonotype: Because the CDR3 is missing its conserved closing phenylalanine or tryptophan, this is likely a read error. The chain joins TRBV29-1 to TRBJ2-6; D possibly corresponds to TRBD1 (5 bases). Germline lookup yields CDR1 SQVTM and CDR2 ANQGSEA. The CDR3 has 13 amino acids. The CDR3 DNA reads as TGCAGCGTTGCGGCCTCTGGGGCCAACGTACTGACTTCC. Its protein is CSVAASGANVLTS.

A note on this clonotype: This is likely a read error, given that the CDR3 carries no conserved phenylalanine or tryptophan at its end. The DNA is left out, because the CDR3 cannot be placed on it with certainty; the CDR3 is given as TCRdb lists it. The chain is built from TRBV10-1 and TRBJ1-5. Counting both end residues, the CDR3 totals 12 amino acids. The germline CDR1 and CDR2 sequences are WNHNN and SYGVQD (reference sequence). The CDR3 spells CASSEIGQPQHS.

This chain uses TRBV11-1 with TRBJ1-6; possibly TRBD1 for D (5 bases). The CDR3 extends over 13 amino acids. Germline V gene data show CDR1 as SGHAT and CDR2 as FQDESV (reference sequence). V was cut by 5 bases and J by 17 bases, with 19 bases left in between. The CDR3 loop is CASSRTLFSLIHF. The CDR3 DNA follows: TGTGCCAGCAGCCGGACACTGTTTTCACTCATCCACTTT.

Comment on this clonotype: Likely a read error: the CDR3 ends without its conserved phenylalanine or tryptophan. CDR3 amino acids: CASSKGWWLPGELFL. For the CDR3, the DNA is TGTGCCAGCAGTAAAGGGTGGTGGCTCCCCGGGGAGCTGTTTCTT. The chain links TRBV6-1 to TRBJ2-2; D is undetermined. The germline gives CDR1 MNHNS, CDR2 SASEGT. Deletions cut 5 bases from V and 6 bases from J, with 16 bases between. The CDR3 loop spans 15 amino acids.

The rearrangement joins TRBV7-8 to TRBJ2-7; TRBD2 matches at 7 bases. This CDR3 spans 17 amino acids. The J segment lost 10 bases and the V segment lost 5 bases, leaving 23 bases of the junction unmatched. The germline CDR1 and CDR2 sequences are SGHVS and FQNEAQ. The CDR3 loop is CASSLKGGSTVTLDQYF. The CDR3 DNA reads TGTGCCAGCAGCCTGAAGGGAGGGAGTACAGTAACCCTCGATCAGTACTTC. Supplemented by reference TRBV7-8 and TRBJ2-7, the full variable domain reads GAGVSQSPRYKVAKRGQDVALRCDPISGHVSLFWYQQALGQGPEFLTYFQNEAQLDKSGLPSDRFFAERPEGSVSTLKIQRTQQEDSAVYLCASSLKGGSTVTLDQYFGPGTRLTVT.

This chain joins TRBV6-6 and TRBJ1-1; D is perhaps TRBD1 (6 bases). This CDR3 is 13 amino acids long. Trimming left V 8 bases short and J 5 bases short, with 15 bases between. Germline V gene sequence: CDR1 MNHNY, CDR2 SVGAGI (reference sequence). The CDR3 DNA follows: TGTGCCAGCTGCATAAGGGGGACAACTGAAGCTTTCTTT. It yields the protein CASCIRGTTEAFF.

Only one count was recorded for this clonotype. At one end the junction does not follow the germline gene, possibly because of a read error. The chain combines TRBV6-6 with TRBJ1-1; D unclear. The CDR3 is made up of 13 amino acids. Germline values: CDR1 MNHNY, CDR2 SVGAGI (reference sequence). In DNA form, the CDR3 reads TGTATCAGCAGTACAAGGTGGACTACTGAAACTTTCTTT. Its translation is CISSTRWTTETFF.

This clonotype has a count of ten or more. The rearrangement uses TRBV2 and TRBJ1-1; no definite D call. The CDR3 runs to 13 residues. V lost 10 bases to trimming and J lost 1 base, with 13 bases between them. Germline V gene lookup returns CDR1 SNHLY and CDR2 FYNNEI. Here the CDR3 reads CATTTAPNTEAFF. The CDR3 coding sequence is TGTGCCACCACAACGGCCCCGAACACTGAAGCTTTCTTT.

The V call is TRBV6-2 or TRBV6-3, the J call TRBJ2-7; 8 positions match TRBD1. Germline CDR1 reads MNHEY; CDR2 reads SVGEGT. The CDR3 totals 14 residues. J lost 7 bases, V lost 9 bases, and 14 bases had no gene match. This CDR3 reads CARSIQDRAHEQYF. The CDR3 region has the DNA TGTGCCAGAAGCATCCAGGACAGGGCCCATGAGCAGTACTTC.

This clonotype showed up just once. The junction departs from germline at one end; a sequencing error may be responsible. CDR3 bases: TGCACCAGTAGCCAAGCCGGGACTGCGTACGATGAGCAGTTCTTC. Its protein product is CTSSQAGTAYDEQFF. The chain links TRBV4-1 to TRBJ2-1; tentatively, D is TRBD2 (6 bases). This CDR3 is built from 15 residues. The germline CDR1 and CDR2 sequences are MGHRA and YSYEKL.

Comment on this clonotype: At one boundary the junction diverges from the germline segment, which might be a read error. The chain links TRBV5-1 to TRBJ2-5; D gene uncertain. The CDR3 is 11 residues long. The germline V gene encodes CDR1 SGHRS and CDR2 YFSETQ. The CDR3: CASSFDKTHYF. CDR3 coding DNA: TGCGCCAGCAGTTTTGACAAGACCCACTACTTC.

A note on this clonotype: The germline gene is not matched at one end of the junction; a read error may be the cause. J is TRBJ2-2 and V is TRBV9; D may match TRBD1 or TRBD2 (5 bases each). CDR1 is SGDLS, CDR2 YYNGEE, per germline. The CDR3 consists of 15 residues. The CDR3 coding sequence is TGTGCCAGCAGCCCGGGACCGTCGAACACCGGGGAGATGTTTTTT. This sequence encodes CASSPGPSNTGEMFF.

Remarks on this clonotype: This may come from a read error, since a much larger clone is one base off. This chain connects TRBV28 to TRBJ2-7; unclear D gene. V lost 8 bases and J 12 bases, leaving 23 bases between the germline ends. In germline, CDR1 is MDHEN, CDR2 SYDVKM. This CDR3 is 13 amino acids long. Here the CDR3 reads CASDPETPTSRYF. For the CDR3, the DNA is TGTGCCAGCGACCCCGAGACCCCCACCTCTCGGTACTTC.

Notes on this clonotype: This may come from a read error, since a much larger clone is one base off. The chain couples TRBV30 to TRBJ1-1; D not certain. The CDR3 sequence is 13 residues long. Germline V lookup: CDR1 GTSNPN, CDR2 SVGIG (reference sequence). CDR3 nucleotide sequence: TGTGCCTGGAGTGCCCTCAGAGGCACTGAACCTTTCTTT. The encoded protein is CAWSALRGTEPFF.

Concerning this clonotype itself: The junction does not match germline at one end; this may be a read error. This chain links TRBV28 with TRBJ1-1; D is ambiguous. Per the germline V gene, CDR1 is MDHEN and CDR2 is SYDVKM. This CDR3 spans 14 amino acids. The CDR3 nucleotides are TGTGCCAACAGTGCCGCCAGGAAGAACACTGAAGCTTTCTTT. Residues: CANSAARKNTEAFF.

The chain is built from TRBV10-2 and TRBJ2-3; D tentatively reads TRBD1 or TRBD2 (5 bases each). Trimming cost V 6 bases and J 14 bases, with 18 bases left between them. CDR3 length equals 12 residues. Germline V lookup: CDR1 WSHSY, CDR2 SAAADI. Written as DNA, the CDR3 is TGCGCCAGCAGCCACAATAGTGGGGGAACGTATTTT. Its translation: CASSHNSGGTYF.

The rearrangement joins TRBV7-9 to TRBJ1-2, with D uncertain. CDR1 and CDR2 (germline): SEHNR, FQNEAQ (reference sequence). V was shortened by 5 bases and J by 0 bases, with 10 bases between the two germline ends. This CDR3 is built from 14 residues. CDR3 region: CASSAHGTNYGYTF. CDR3 in DNA: TGTGCCAGCAGCGCTCATGGAACTAACTATGGCTACACCTTC.

The chain employs TRBV29-1 and TRBJ2-3; D possibly corresponds to TRBD2 (7 bases). The CDR3 has 13 amino acids. V lost 6 bases to trimming and J lost 9 bases, with 19 bases between them. Germline values: CDR1 SQVTM, CDR2 ANQGSEA. The CDR3 nucleotides read TGCAGCGTAGGGGGGGTATCGGGGGACACGCAGTATTTT. The encoded protein is CSVGGVSGDTQYF.

As regards this clonotype: At one end the junction does not follow the germline gene, possibly because of a read error. The chain employs TRBV6-2 or TRBV6-3 and TRBJ2-7; a weak D match, TRBD2 (6 bases). The CDR3 has 14 amino acids. Germline CDR1 and CDR2: MNHEY and SVGEGT. The CDR3 coding sequence is TGTGCTAGCAGTGGGGACTCAAGGGAATACGAGCAGTACTTC. This encodes CASSGDSREYEQYF.

A remark on this clonotype: This may be a read error: a much more frequent sequence differs by one nucleotide. This chain links TRBV28 with TRBJ2-7; D possibly corresponds to TRBD1 (6 bases). Trimming shortened V by 5 bases and J by 5 bases, and 28 bases separated the two germline ends. Germline V gene lookup returns CDR1 MDHEN and CDR2 SYDVKM. The length of the CDR3 is 18 residues. CDR3 region: CASSTPTGFGWLVDEQYF. Here the CDR3 DNA reads TGTGCCAGCAGTACCCCAACAGGGTTCGGGTGGTTAGTCGACGAGCAGTACTTC.